This T cell receptor (beta chain) was observed in a study of blood T cell repertoires in COVID-19. Whole-study context: Collection of acute and convalescent COVID-19 samples took place in the United States, Italy and Spain. Sources were T cells, B-cell-depleted T cells, or PBMCs; the material itself was cDNA or gDNA.

V was pared by 3 bases and J by 8 bases, with 25 bases of the junction left unmatched. This CDR3 is 22 amino acids long. Germline V lookup: CDR1 MNHEY, CDR2 SMNVEV (reference sequence). This clone appeared once. Per the original methods: For nucleated cells, counts were estimated from reference gene primer amplification. The method was immunoSEQ multiplex PCR; TCRdb's version includes in-frame clones alone and lacks a portion of them. The D gene and trimming were derived from the DNA, and the V and J assignments and clone size from that table. The sample has roughly 410,000 clones; around 92% are singletons.

The genes are TRBV27 and TRBJ2-1; 13 nucleotides line up with TRBD2. Sequencing was carried out using peripheral blood. The sequence was obtained from a man in his forties with acute or convalescent COVID-19. The CDR3 spells CASSFLSSTPLGLAGDYHEQFF. In DNA form, the CDR3 reads TGTGCCAGCAGTTTCCTCTCATCAACTCCCCTAGGACTAGCGGGAGATTATCATGAGCAGTTCTTC.